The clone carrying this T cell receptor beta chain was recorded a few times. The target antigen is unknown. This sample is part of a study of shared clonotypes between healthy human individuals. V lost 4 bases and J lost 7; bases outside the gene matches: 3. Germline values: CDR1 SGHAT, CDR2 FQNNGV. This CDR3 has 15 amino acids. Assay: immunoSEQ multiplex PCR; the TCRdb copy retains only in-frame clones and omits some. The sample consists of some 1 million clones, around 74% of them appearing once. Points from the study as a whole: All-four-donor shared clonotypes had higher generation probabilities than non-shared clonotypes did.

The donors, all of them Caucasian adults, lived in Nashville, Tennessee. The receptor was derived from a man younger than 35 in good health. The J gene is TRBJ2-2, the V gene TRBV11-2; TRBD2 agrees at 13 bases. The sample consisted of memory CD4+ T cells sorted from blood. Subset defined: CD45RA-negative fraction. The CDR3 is CASSWGLAGHGELFF. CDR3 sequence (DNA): TGTGCCAGCAGCTGGGGACTAGCGGGACACGGGGAGCTGTTTTTT. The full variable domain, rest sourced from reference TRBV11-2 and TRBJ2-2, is EAGVAQSPRYKIIEKRQSVAFWCNPISGHATLYWYQQILGQGPKLLIQFQNNGVVDDSQLPKDRFSAERLKGVDSTLKIQPAKLEDSAVYLCASSWGLAGHGELFFGEGSRLTVL.